These T cell receptor beta chains were read from a single sample in a study of blood T cells in healthy people across ages. TCRdb re-called the 5' RACE reads through MiXCR, storing one row per CDR3 protein. The sample lists around 2 million distinct CDR3 sequences, around 40% occurring once. What was sequenced was blood. The receptors stem from a human donor in good health. Each CDR3 is given with its conserved first and last residue. The order of the fields is J gene, clone size, V gene, D gene, CDR3 protein, CDR3 DNA. D genes are given only for firm matches. Expanded clones get a size class; other rows say once, few or many, or leave the size out.

J gene: TRBJ2-1
clone size: NA
V gene: TRBV15
D gene: TRBD1
CDR3 protein: CATNGGNRDRSYNEQFF
CDR3 DNA: TGTGCCACCAACGGAGGGAACCGGGACAGGTCCTACAATGAGCAGTTCTTC

J gene: TRBJ1-1
clone size: NA
V gene: TRBV6-5
D gene: NA
CDR3 protein: CASSYVGGSDTEAFF
CDR3 DNA: TGTGCCAGCAGTTACGTCGGGGGCTCGGACACTGAAGCTTTCTTT

J gene: TRBJ2-1
clone size: NA
V gene: TRBV20-1
D gene: NA
CDR3 protein: CSASFPAGDSYNEQFF
CDR3 DNA: TGCAGTGCTAGTTTTCCAGCGGGCGACTCCTACAATGAGCAGTTCTTC

J gene: TRBJ2-7
clone size: many
V gene: TRBV4-2
D gene: NA
CDR3 protein: CASSQDPGFRTYEQYF
CDR3 DNA: TGTGCCAGCAGCCAAGATCCCGGGTTTCGAACCTACGAGCAGTACTTC

J gene: TRBJ2-1
clone size: NA
V gene: TRBV4-1
D gene: TRBD1
CDR3 protein: CVSSRRDRGGDEQFF
CDR3 DNA: TGCGTCAGCAGCCGAAGGGACAGGGGGGGCGATGAGCAGTTCTTC

J gene: TRBJ2-4
clone size: few
V gene: TRBV29-1
D gene: NA
CDR3 protein: CSVAPARDIQYF
CDR3 DNA: TGCAGCGTTGCCCCTGCCAGGGACATTCAGTACTTC

J gene: TRBJ1-1
clone size: NA
V gene: TRBV4-1
D gene: NA
CDR3 protein: CASSQIRGEDEAFF
CDR3 DNA: TGCGCCAGCAGCCAAATAAGAGGAGAGGATGAAGCTTTCTTT

J gene: TRBJ1-5
clone size: NA
V gene: TRBV20-1
D gene: NA
CDR3 protein: CSASREDQPQHF
CDR3 DNA: TGCAGTGCTAGTAGGGAGGATCAGCCCCAGCATTTT

J gene: TRBJ2-5
clone size: NA
V gene: TRBV12-3/TRBV12-4
D gene: NA
CDR3 protein: CASSSLVVKETQYF
CDR3 DNA: TGTGCCAGCAGTTCCCTTGTAGTAAAAGAGACCCAGTACTTC

J gene: TRBJ2-7
clone size: few
V gene: TRBV25-1
D gene: TRBD1
CDR3 protein: CASSEFFGGTGGYEQYF
CDR3 DNA: TGTGCCAGCAGTGAATTTTTTGGGGGGACAGGGGGCTACGAGCAGTACTTC

J gene: TRBJ1-2
clone size: NA
V gene: TRBV12-3/TRBV12-4
D gene: NA
CDR3 protein: CASSWWAGDYGYTF
CDR3 DNA: TGTGCCAGCAGTTGGTGGGCAGGAGACTATGGCTACACCTTC

J gene: TRBJ1-1
clone size: NA
V gene: TRBV4-1
D gene: NA
CDR3 protein: CASSQDEGLGTEAFF
CDR3 DNA: TGCGCCAGCAGCCAAGACGAAGGGCTGGGCACTGAAGCTTTCTTT

J gene: TRBJ1-1
clone size: few
V gene: TRBV20-1
D gene: NA
CDR3 protein: CSARLGRRGLAFF
CDR3 DNA: TGCAGTGCTAGATTAGGGCGGCGGGGGTTGGCTTTCTTT

J gene: TRBJ2-5
clone size: NA
V gene: TRBV12-3/TRBV12-4
D gene: NA
CDR3 protein: CASWASDQETQYF
CDR3 DNA: TGTGCCAGCTGGGCTAGCGATCAAGAGACCCAGTACTTC

J gene: TRBJ1-2
clone size: many
V gene: TRBV11-1
D gene: NA
CDR3 protein: CASSLRIGANYGYTF
CDR3 DNA: TGTGCCAGCAGCTTAAGGATCGGAGCCAACTATGGCTACACCTTC

J gene: TRBJ2-5
clone size: NA
V gene: TRBV5-1
D gene: NA
CDR3 protein: CASSWGPGGETQYF
CDR3 DNA: TGCGCCAGCAGCTGGGGCCCTGGGGGAGAGACCCAGTACTTC

J gene: TRBJ2-1
clone size: NA
V gene: TRBV27
D gene: NA
CDR3 protein: CASTQIGGPGAGGAYNEQFF
CDR3 DNA: TGTGCCAGCACGCAAATTGGGGGTCCAGGTGCCGGAGGGGCTTACAATGAGCAGTTCTTC

J gene: TRBJ1-2
clone size: NA
V gene: TRBV3-1
D gene: TRBD1
CDR3 protein: CASSHNLLGQGFTF
CDR3 DNA: TGTGCCAGCAGCCACAACCTGTTAGGACAGGGGTTCACCTTC

J gene: TRBJ2-1
clone size: few
V gene: TRBV12-3/TRBV12-4
D gene: TRBD2
CDR3 protein: CASSLMGGGYNEQFF
CDR3 DNA: TGTGCCAGCAGTTTAATGGGCGGGGGCTACAATGAGCAGTTCTTC

J gene: TRBJ1-5
clone size: few
V gene: TRBV20-1
D gene: NA
CDR3 protein: CSARNTQMTGLVQPQHF
CDR3 DNA: TGCAGTGCCAGGAACACGCAAATGACAGGTTTGGTTCAGCCCCAGCATTTT

J gene: TRBJ1-1
clone size: few
V gene: TRBV29-1
D gene: NA
CDR3 protein: CSVPLRAEAFF
CDR3 DNA: TGCAGCGTGCCTCTCAGGGCTGAAGCTTTCTTT

J gene: TRBJ2-1
clone size: few
V gene: TRBV24-1
D gene: TRBD2
CDR3 protein: CATSKAGGVSSYNEQFF
CDR3 DNA: TGTGCCACCAGCAAAGCGGGGGGCGTAAGCTCCTACAATGAGCAGTTCTTC

J gene: TRBJ1-6
clone size: once
V gene: TRBV2
D gene: NA
CDR3 protein: CASSSNRVRDSPLHF
CDR3 DNA: TGTGCCAGCAGCAGTAACAGGGTCAGGGATTCACCCCTCCACTTT

J gene: TRBJ2-2
clone size: once
V gene: TRBV7-2
D gene: NA
CDR3 protein: CASSLGTTSAGELFF
CDR3 DNA: TGTGCCAGCAGCTTAGGGACCACCTCGGCCGGGGAGCTGTTTTTT

J gene: TRBJ2-7
clone size: NA
V gene: TRBV5-1
D gene: NA
CDR3 protein: CASSLLLRVANEQYF
CDR3 DNA: TGCGCCAGCAGCCTATTACTCAGGGTTGCAAACGAGCAGTACTTC

J gene: TRBJ1-5
clone size: NA
V gene: TRBV6-2/TRBV6-3
D gene: NA
CDR3 protein: CASSYGAVHNQPQHF
CDR3 DNA: TGTGCCAGCAGTTACGGGGCAGTCCACAATCAGCCCCAGCATTTT

J gene: TRBJ2-3
clone size: few
V gene: TRBV10-3
D gene: NA
CDR3 protein: CAISTIQTRTDTQYF
CDR3 DNA: TGTGCCATCAGCACGATTCAGACCCGCACAGATACGCAGTATTTT

J gene: TRBJ2-7
clone size: NA
V gene: TRBV6-6
D gene: TRBD1
CDR3 protein: CASRYRQGTHYEQYF
CDR3 DNA: TGTGCCAGCAGGTACAGACAGGGCACCCACTACGAGCAGTACTTC

J gene: TRBJ2-7
clone size: few
V gene: TRBV6-6
D gene: NA
CDR3 protein: CASSYNQLTQTYEQYF
CDR3 DNA: TGTGCCAGCAGTTACAACCAGCTTACTCAGACCTACGAGCAGTACTTC

J gene: TRBJ1-2
clone size: few
V gene: TRBV6-1
D gene: NA
CDR3 protein: CASSEGRIYGYTF
CDR3 DNA: TGTGCCAGCAGTGAAGGTCGCATCTATGGCTACACCTTC

J gene: TRBJ2-5
clone size: many
V gene: TRBV20-1
D gene: NA
CDR3 protein: CSASEQETQYF
CDR3 DNA: TGCAGTGCTAGTGAACAAGAGACCCAGTACTTC

J gene: TRBJ2-7
clone size: NA
V gene: TRBV18
D gene: NA
CDR3 protein: CASSPIQEAGYEQYF
CDR3 DNA: TGTGCCAGCTCACCCATTCAGGAGGCTGGCTACGAGCAGTACTTC

J gene: TRBJ1-4
clone size: few
V gene: TRBV20-1
D gene: NA
CDR3 protein: CSVPGPGPEKLFF
CDR3 DNA: TGCAGTGTCCCGGGACCGGGGCCTGAAAAACTGTTTTTT

J gene: TRBJ1-5
clone size: NA
V gene: TRBV12-3/TRBV12-4
D gene: NA
CDR3 protein: CASSFGVGQPQHF
CDR3 DNA: TGTGCCAGCAGTTTCGGAGTCGGGCAGCCCCAGCATTTT

J gene: TRBJ1-2
clone size: NA
V gene: TRBV13
D gene: NA
CDR3 protein: CASSLAERGYTF
CDR3 DNA: TGTGCCAGCAGCTTAGCTGAGCGTGGCTACACCTTC

J gene: TRBJ2-5
clone size: NA
V gene: TRBV5-5
D gene: TRBD1
CDR3 protein: CASSSSGTGARETQYF
CDR3 DNA: TGTGCCAGCAGCTCATCCGGGACAGGGGCACGAGAGACCCAGTACTTC

J gene: TRBJ2-4
clone size: few
V gene: TRBV10-3
D gene: NA
CDR3 protein: CAIKYRVSPVLAKNIQYF
CDR3 DNA: TGTGCCATCAAGTACAGGGTGTCCCCCGTTCTAGCCAAAAACATTCAGTACTTC

J gene: TRBJ1-2
clone size: NA
V gene: TRBV11-1
D gene: NA
CDR3 protein: CASSVGTPTANYGYTF
CDR3 DNA: TGTGCCAGCAGCGTTGGGACACCCACAGCTAACTATGGCTACACCTTC

J gene: TRBJ2-7
clone size: NA
V gene: TRBV7-3
D gene: NA
CDR3 protein: CASSAYPQGEQYF
CDR3 DNA: TGTGCCAGCAGCGCATACCCGCAGGGAGAGCAGTACTTC

J gene: TRBJ2-7
clone size: few
V gene: TRBV4-3
D gene: NA
CDR3 protein: CASGPAVGSYEQYF
CDR3 DNA: TGCGCCAGCGGCCCAGCCGTGGGGTCCTACGAGCAGTACTTC

J gene: TRBJ2-2
clone size: NA
V gene: TRBV7-9
D gene: TRBD2
CDR3 protein: CASSLPGRLPNTGELFF
CDR3 DNA: TGTGCCAGCAGCTTACCCGGGAGGCTTCCGAACACCGGGGAGCTGTTTTTT

J gene: TRBJ2-3
clone size: NA
V gene: TRBV4-1
D gene: TRBD2
CDR3 protein: CASSRPAGDNTDTQYF
CDR3 DNA: TGCGCCAGCAGCCGCCCAGCGGGGGATAACACAGATACGCAGTATTTT

J gene: TRBJ1-2
clone size: few
V gene: TRBV28
D gene: NA
CDR3 protein: CASSFSRGDYGYTF
CDR3 DNA: TGTGCCAGCAGTTTTAGTAGGGGCGACTATGGCTACACCTTC

J gene: TRBJ1-1
clone size: NA
V gene: TRBV6-2/TRBV6-3
D gene: NA
CDR3 protein: CASSYSTNARGTEAFF
CDR3 DNA: TGTGCCAGCAGTTACTCGACAAACGCCAGGGGCACTGAAGCTTTCTTT

J gene: TRBJ2-7
clone size: few
V gene: TRBV6-5
D gene: TRBD2
CDR3 protein: CASMTSGDALGYEQYF
CDR3 DNA: TGTGCCAGCATGACTAGCGGGGACGCCCTAGGCTACGAGCAGTACTTC